This is a list of T cell receptor beta chains from one sample in a study of cytomegalovirus exposure and HLA in healthy donors. Assay used: immunoSEQ multiplex PCR; TCRdb lists only in-frame clones, some missing. The profile covers roughly 200,000 clones, with roughly three quarters appearing a single time and around 3% taken by the ten largest. Sequences were obtained from PBMCs. The receptors stem from a male donor in good health and CMV-seronegative. Each CDR3 is given with its conserved first and last residue. The D gene is left open where the match is weak. The size field is filled for only some rows; it gives once, few, many or a size class.

TRBJ2-5 - TRBD1 TRBV19 TGTGCCAGTAGTTCCCGGACAGGGTTGGAGACCCAGTACTTC CASSSRTGLETQYF
TRBJ2-5 - - TRBV7-9 TGTGCCAGCAGCTTAACACAAGAGACCCAGTACTTC CASSLTQETQYF
TRBJ1-5 - - TRBV30 TGTGCCTGGACCAGAGACACATATCAGCCCCAGCATTTT CAWTRDTYQPQHF
TRBJ1-5 - - TRBV10-3 TGTGCCATCAGTACGGACAGAAACAATCAGCCCCAGCATTTT CAISTDRNNQPQHF
TRBJ1-5 - TRBD1 TRBV7-8 TGTGCCAGCAGCCCGGACAGGTTGAGGGAGCCCCAGCATTTT CASSPDRLREPQHF
TRBJ2-3 - TRBD2 TRBV11-3 TGTGCCAGCAGCTCGGGACTAGCGGGTTGGGATACGCAGTATTTT CASSSGLAGWDTQYF
TRBJ2-1 - TRBD2 TRBV6-4 TGTGCCAGCAGTGAAAGCGGGGGGGTGGATGAGCAGTTCTTC CASSESGGVDEQFF
TRBJ2-1 - TRBD1 TRBV4-1 TGCGCCAGCAGCCCGGGACAGGGGGCCCCCAAACCCTACAATGAGCAGTTCTTC CASSPGQGAPKPYNEQFF
TRBJ2-4 - TRBD2 TRBV30 TGTGCCTGGACGGCGGGAGATGGCAAAAACATTCAGTACTTC CAWTAGDGKNIQYF
TRBJ2-5 - - TRBV10-3 TGTGCCATCGGTGAGGGGGATGGGGGGGAGACCCAGTACTTC CAIGEGDGGETQYF
TRBJ2-1 - - TRBV6-4 TGTGCCAGCAGTGACTCGGGGGTACGGAGGGATGAGCAGTTCTTC CASSDSGVRRDEQFF
TRBJ1-2 - - TRBV27 TGTGCCAGCCGTGATGAAGGGAGGACCTATGGCTACACCTTC CASRDEGRTYGYTF
TRBJ2-3 - TRBD2 TRBV19 TGTGCCAGTAGTATAGCCCATAGCGGGAGGGCCGATACGCAGTATTTT CASSIAHSGRADTQYF
TRBJ2-3 - - TRBV9 TGTGCCAGCAGCGTACTAGCTCACACAGATACGCAGTATTTT CASSVLAHTDTQYF
TRBJ2-7 - - TRBV28 TGTGCCAGCAGTTCCGGGACACCGGGCGAGCAGTACTTC CASSSGTPGEQYF
TRBJ2-3 - TRBD2 TRBV4-1 TGCGCCAGCAGCCTTCTTAGCGGGGCTGTGGATACGCAGTATTTT CASSLLSGAVDTQYF
TRBJ1-3 - - TRBV7-3 TGTGCCAGCAGCTTAACGGCGGGGCAGGGAAACACCATATATTTT CASSLTAGQGNTIYF
TRBJ1-2 few TRBD1 TRBV6-5 TGTGCCAGCAGAAGGGACAGCATTAACTATGGCTACACCTTC CASRRDSINYGYTF
TRBJ2-7 - TRBD1 TRBV15 TGTGCCACCAGCAGAGATAGGGACAGGGGATCCTACGAGCAGTACTTC CATSRDRDRGSYEQYF
TRBJ2-1 - - TRBV7-2 TGTGCCAGCAGCTCAAACTGGGGCTTAGAGCAGTTCTTC CASSSNWGLEQFF
TRBJ1-5 - TRBD1 TRBV4-3 TGCGCCAGCAGCCCGGGACAGAATCAGCCCCAGCATTTT CASSPGQNQPQHF
TRBJ1-5 few - TRBV19 TGTGCCAGTAGTATACGGAGCAGCAGCAATCAGCCCCAGCATTTT CASSIRSSSNQPQHF
TRBJ2-7 - - TRBV6-5 TGTGCCAGCGGTGGGATGGGGCCTCGCTACGAGCAGTACTTC CASGGMGPRYEQYF
TRBJ1-2 - - TRBV27 TGTGCCAGCAGTTTACGGGCCGGGCAGGGGCCCAGCTATGGCTACACCTTC CASSLRAGQGPSYGYTF